These 24 T cell receptor beta chains were all obtained from the same sample, sequenced in a study of blood T cell repertoires in COVID-19. Only in-frame clones appear in the TCRdb table, and some are missing; sequencing was by immunoSEQ multiplex PCR. The table lists under 150,000 clones, over 75% of them singletons. The sequenced sample was peripheral blood. Receptors were obtained from a man at least 80 years old with acute or convalescent COVID-19.

V gene TRBV30 combines with J gene TRBJ1-2, with D possibly TRBD1 on 5 matching bases. The CDR3 runs 13 residues. Between the trimmed V and J ends, which lost 3 bases and 8 bases, there was a span of 16 bases. The germline CDR1 and CDR2 sequences are GTSNPN and SVGIG (reference sequence). The CDR3 protein is CAWRASGEKGYTF. DNA of the CDR3: TGTGCCTGGAGAGCGTCGGGGGAGAAGGGCTACACCTTC.

This rearrangement joins TRBV29-1 to TRBJ2-3, with D possibly matching TRBD1 (7 bases). Deletions cut 4 bases from V and 1 base from J, with 18 bases between. The CDR3 is 16 amino acids. Germline lookup yields CDR1 SQVTM and CDR2 ANQGSEA. The chain's CDR3 is CSVGGTASGGTDTQYF. CDR3 bases: TGCAGCGTTGGCGGGACAGCCTCCGGGGGCACAGATACGCAGTATTTT.

This clone was counted only a few times. The chain has TRBV7-8 and TRBJ1-6, with D uncertain. V gave up 5 bases and J gave up 2 bases, with 16 bases separating them. The CDR3 length is 17 residues. Germline-derived CDR1 and CDR2 are SGHVS and FQNEAQ. Here the CDR3 DNA reads TGTGCCAGCAGCCCACTGAGTGCGGGCGCCTATAATTCACCCCTCCACTTT. This translates into CASSPLSAGAYNSPLHF.

V and J are TRBV7-3 and TRBJ1-1; TRBD1 agrees at 9 bases. The CDR3 contains 14 residues. V was pared by 8 bases and J by 4 bases, with 8 bases of the junction left unmatched. Germline assignment: CDR1 SGHTA and CDR2 FQGTGA. As DNA, the CDR3 is TGTGCCAGCTTATCCGGGACAGGGTCCACTGAAGCTTTCTTT. Its protein is CASLSGTGSTEAFF.

The rearrangement joins TRBV5-8 to TRBJ2-2; no clear D. In germline, CDR1 is SGHTS, CDR2 YDEGEE. Trimming cost V 0 bases and J 7 bases, with 7 bases left between them. The CDR3 sequence is 13 residues long. The CDR3 region is CASSLERVGELFF. CDR3 DNA sequence: TGTGCCAGCAGCTTGGAACGGGTCGGGGAGCTGTTTTTT.

The chain has TRBV5-1 and TRBJ2-3, with 11 bases lining up with TRBD2. With 4 bases clipped from V and 1 base from J, the junction kept 2 bases outside the gene matches. Germline V gene lookup returns CDR1 SGHRS and CDR2 YFSETQ. This CDR3 has 15 amino acids. CDR3 DNA: TGCGCCAGCAGCCAACTAGCGGGGGGCACAGATACGCAGTATTTT. It codes for CASSQLAGGTDTQYF.

The genes are TRBV11-2 and TRBJ2-5; perhaps TRBD2 as D (6 bases). Germline CDR1 is SGHAT and CDR2 is FQNNGV. The CDR3 runs to 15 residues. V was shortened by 4 bases and J by 0 bases, with 12 bases between the two germline ends. The CDR3 sequence: CASSSRGGDQETQYF. The DNA for the CDR3 is TGTGCCAGCAGCTCTAGAGGCGGGGACCAAGAGACCCAGTACTTC. Complete variable domain (other parts from reference TRBV11-2 and TRBJ2-5): EAGVAQSPRYKIIEKRQSVAFWCNPISGHATLYWYQQILGQGPKLLIQFQNNGVVDDSQLPKDRFSAERLKGVDSTLKIQPAKLEDSAVYLCASSSRGGDQETQYFGPGTRLLVL.

The J gene is TRBJ2-7, the V gene TRBV6-5; weak D call: TRBD2 (6 bases). The germline V gene encodes CDR1 MNHEY and CDR2 SVGAGI. The ends were cut back, 6 bases at V and 0 bases at J, with 12 bases in the middle. The CDR3 is 14 amino acids. The CDR3 DNA reads TGTGCCAGCAGAGGACTACACACCTCCTACGAGCAGTACTTC. It specifies CASRGLHTSYEQYF.

This sequence joins TRBV9 and TRBJ1-1, with D possibly TRBD1 on 6 matching bases. The V gene's germline CDR1 is SGDLS and CDR2 YYNGEE. CDR3 length equals 15 residues. Trimming pared 3 bases from V and 1 base from J, leaving 13 bases between. In DNA, the CDR3 is TGTGCCAGCAGCGCCCTCGGGACACCGAACACTGAAGCTTTCTTT. Translation: CASSALGTPNTEAFF.

This rearrangement joins TRBV10-1 to TRBJ2-7; tentatively, D is TRBD1 (6 bases). CDR3 size: 14 residues. The germline V gene has CDR1 WNHNN and CDR2 SYGVQD (reference sequence). V was clipped by 3 bases and J by 2 bases, with 11 bases between them. The CDR3 protein is CASSDEGTTYEQYF. The CDR3, as DNA: TGCGCCAGCAGTGACGAGGGGACAACCTACGAGCAGTACTTC.

This chain connects TRBV14 to TRBJ1-1; D gene unclear. CDR1 and CDR2 (germline): SGHDN, FVKESK. This CDR3 contains 15 residues. The V end was cut by 0 bases, the J end by 0 bases, with 8 bases between. The CDR3 region is CASSQELQLNTEAFF. The DNA for the CDR3 is TGTGCCAGCAGCCAAGAGCTACAGCTGAACACTGAAGCTTTCTTT.

The chain links TRBV19 to TRBJ2-4; D not certain. Germline CDR1 LNHDA, CDR2 SQIVND (reference sequence). The V end was cut by 3 bases, the J end by 7 bases, with 16 bases between. The CDR3 is 15 residues long. The CDR3 sequence is CASSMPHSSRNIQYF. In nucleotides, the CDR3 is TGTGCCAGTAGTATGCCCCACTCCTCGAGGAACATTCAGTACTTC.

The CDR3 is CASSLHPRGSTEAFF. The CDR3 DNA is TGTGCCAGCAGCCTACACCCCAGGGGAAGCACTGAAGCTTTCTTT. This chain links TRBV7-3 with TRBJ1-1, with a weak D call TRBD1 (6 bases). Germline V gives CDR1 SGHTA, CDR2 FQGTGA. The V gene lost 5 bases and the J gene lost 4 bases, with 17 bases spanning the gap. The CDR3 runs 15 residues.

The chain carries TRBV18 and TRBJ2-1, with D tentatively TRBD1 (6 bases). CDR1 is KGHSH, CDR2 LQKENI, per germline. The CDR3 is made up of 15 amino acids. The germline V and J ends were trimmed by 3 bases and 1 base, with 10 bases remaining between them. CDR3 nucleotide sequence: TGTGCCAGCTCACCCAGGGGTGAATCCTACAATGAGCAGTTCTTC. The encoded protein is CASSPRGESYNEQFF. The whole variable domain, filled in from reference TRBV18 and TRBJ2-1, reads NAGVMQNPRHLVRRRGQEARLRCSPMKGHSHVYWYRQLPEEGLKFMVYLQKENIIDESGMPKERFSAEFPKEGPSILRIQQVVRGDSAAYFCASSPRGESYNEQFFGPGTRLTVL.

This clone was seen a handful of times. The chain carries TRBV28 and TRBJ1-2; 9 bases agree with TRBD1. This CDR3 comprises 17 residues. With V trimmed by 4 bases and J by 2 bases, 11 bases remained unmatched. CDR1 and CDR2 (germline): MDHEN, SYDVKM. The CDR3 loop is CASSSVGTGIGNYGYTF. The CDR3, as DNA: TGTGCCAGCAGTTCCGTCGGGACAGGGATCGGGAACTATGGCTACACCTTC.

The V and J genes are TRBV10-3 and TRBJ2-7, with no clear D. The germline V gene has CDR1 ENHRY and CDR2 SYGVKD. This CDR3 is built from 11 residues. V was shortened by 6 bases and J by 6 bases, with 9 bases between the two germline ends. Written as DNA, the CDR3 is TGTGCCATCAGCCCCGACACCGAGCAGTACTTC. Protein sequence: CAISPDTEQYF.

J is TRBJ1-2 and V is TRBV5-4; 7 bases are a match to TRBD1. V trimming: 3 bases; J trimming: 8 bases; junction bases outside the gene matches: 10. This CDR3 region has 14 residues. Per the germline V gene, CDR1 is SGHNT and CDR2 is YYREEE (reference sequence). The CDR3 region has the DNA TGTGCCAGCAGCTCGGCCGACAGGGCAGCGGGCTACACCTTC. Protein: CASSSADRAAGYTF.

V gene TRBV4-3 combines with J gene TRBJ2-1; 12 bases are a match to TRBD2. The ends lost 0 bases at V and 4 bases at J; junction bases unmatched: 4. Germline-derived CDR1 and CDR2 are LGHNA and YSLEER. This CDR3 is built from 17 residues. The CDR3 is CASSQDSGLAGYNEQFF. In DNA, the CDR3 is TGCGCCAGCAGCCAAGATTCCGGACTAGCGGGGTACAATGAGCAGTTCTTC.

The CDR3, as DNA: TGCGCCAGCTCACTCACGGGGGTCCCCTACAATGAGCAGTTCTTC. Translated, it gives CASSLTGVPYNEQFF. The gene calls are TRBV10-1 and TRBJ2-1, with D possibly being TRBD2 (6 bases). Germline CDR1 reads WNHNN; CDR2 reads SYGVQD (reference sequence). This CDR3 is 15 amino acids long. Trimming cost V 8 bases and J 2 bases, with 16 bases left between them.

This clone has more than one count but fewer than ten. The chain combines TRBV7-8 with TRBJ1-3; 7 bases match TRBD1. The junction had 7 bases not matched to a gene; V was cut back by 5 bases and J by 0 bases. Per the germline V gene, CDR1 is SGHVS and CDR2 is FQNEAQ. The CDR3 is 16 residues long. CDR3 sequence: CASSARQGSSGNTIYF. DNA of the CDR3: TGTGCCAGCAGCGCCCGACAGGGAAGCTCTGGAAACACCATATATTTT.

The chain links TRBV6-5 to TRBJ2-1; TRBD2 aligns across 9 bases. CDR1 and CDR2 (germline): MNHEY, SVGAGI. The CDR3 is 14 amino acids. V trimming: 6 bases; J trimming: 7 bases; junction bases outside the gene matches: 7. In DNA form, the CDR3 reads TGTGCCAGCAGCGGGGACAGCGGGGGGAATGAGCAGTTCTTC. Translated: CASSGDSGGNEQFF.

The chain is built from TRBV6-6 and TRBJ2-1; tentative D call: TRBD1 (6 bases). Germline V gene lookup returns CDR1 MNHNY and CDR2 SVGAGI (reference sequence). The CDR3 extends over 14 amino acids. V was trimmed by 6 bases and J by 1 base, leaving 10 bases between them. CDR3: CASRLTGSYNEQFF. For the CDR3, the DNA is TGTGCCAGCAGGCTAACAGGGTCCTACAATGAGCAGTTCTTC.

This clone occurred a few times. The chain recombines TRBV7-2 with TRBJ2-7; TRBD1 matches at 8 bases. J lost 5 bases, V lost 1 base, and 7 bases had no gene match. Germline V lookup: CDR1 SGHTA, CDR2 FQGNSA. The CDR3 is 15 amino acids. The CDR3 coding sequence is TGTGCCAGCAGCTTAGTTCCAGGGGGCGGCCACGAGCAGTACTTC. Its protein is CASSLVPGGGHEQYF.

The rearrangement links TRBV30 to TRBJ1-1; TRBD1 matches 9 bases. The CDR3 has 13 residues. Germline V gene lookup returns CDR1 GTSNPN and CDR2 SVGIG (reference sequence). Germline trimming cut 5 bases from V and 3 bases from J; bases unmatched to any gene: 4. CDR3 sequence (DNA): TGTGCCTGGCGAGGACAGGGGTACACTGAAGCTTTCTTT. This codes for CAWRGQGYTEAFF.